The sequence of this T cell receptor beta chain was determined in a study of blood T cell repertoires in COVID-19. Study-level information: PBMCs, B-cell-depleted T cells, or T cells provided the cDNA or gDNA that made up the material.

Data came from immunoSEQ multiplex PCR; TCRdb stores just in-frame clones and leaves some out. The sample records fewer than 250,000 clones, about 80% being singletons. V was clipped by 4 bases and J by 5 bases; unmatched bases: 11. Germline V gene lookup returns CDR1 SGHTA and CDR2 FQGNSA. The CDR3 extends over 15 amino acids. The V gene is TRBV7-2, the J gene TRBJ2-7; TRBD1 matches at 7 bases. Sequencing used peripheral blood. This clonotype was obtained from a woman aged 45-65 years with acute or convalescent COVID-19. The CDR3 coding sequence is TGTGCCAGCAGCTCTCTAGGACAGGTCGCCAACGAGCAGTACTTC. It translates to CASSSLGQVANEQYF.